This TCR beta chain was sequenced during a study of blood T cell repertoires in COVID-19. Method: immunoSEQ multiplex PCR; TCRdb's copy keeps in-frame clones and lacks some. This table has fewer than 350,000 clones, 85% appearing once. The CDR3 runs to 18 residues. V lost 2 bases and J lost 6; bases outside the gene matches: 14. The germline V gene encodes CDR1 SGHDN and CDR2 FVKESK. Sequencing input: PBMCs or T cells enriched from blood (not recorded which). This receptor was obtained from a woman aged 25 to 39 who had been exposed to COVID-19. The chain combines TRBV14 with TRBJ2-1, with 9 bases aligning to TRBD1. The CDR3 sequence is CASSQPGLVGQGINEQFF. The CDR3 region has the DNA TGTGCCAGCAGCCAACCAGGGTTGGTGGGACAGGGAATCAATGAGCAGTTCTTC.